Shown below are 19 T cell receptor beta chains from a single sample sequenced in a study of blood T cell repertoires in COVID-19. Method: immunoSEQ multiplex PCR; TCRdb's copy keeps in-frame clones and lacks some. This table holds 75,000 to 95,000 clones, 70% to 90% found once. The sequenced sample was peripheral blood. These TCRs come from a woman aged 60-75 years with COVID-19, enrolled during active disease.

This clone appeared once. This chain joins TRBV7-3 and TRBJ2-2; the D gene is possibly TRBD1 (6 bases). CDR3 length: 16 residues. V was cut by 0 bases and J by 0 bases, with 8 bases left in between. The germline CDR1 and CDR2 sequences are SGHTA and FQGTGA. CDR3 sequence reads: CASSLTNRANTGELFF. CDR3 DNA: TGTGCCAGCAGCTTAACGAACAGGGCGAACACCGGGGAGCTGTTTTTT.

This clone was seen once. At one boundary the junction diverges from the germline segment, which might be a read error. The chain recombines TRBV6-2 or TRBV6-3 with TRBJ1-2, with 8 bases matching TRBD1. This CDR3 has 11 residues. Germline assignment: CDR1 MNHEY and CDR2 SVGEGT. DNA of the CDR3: TGTGCCAGCAGTTACCCCGGACAGGGACGCTTC. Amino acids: CASSYPGQGRF.

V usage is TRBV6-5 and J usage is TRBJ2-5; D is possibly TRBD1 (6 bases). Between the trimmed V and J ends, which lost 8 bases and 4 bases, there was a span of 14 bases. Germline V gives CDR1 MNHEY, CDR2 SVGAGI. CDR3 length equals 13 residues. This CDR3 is CASETGQLETQYF. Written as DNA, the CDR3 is TGTGCCAGCGAAACTGGACAGTTAGAGACCCAGTACTTC.

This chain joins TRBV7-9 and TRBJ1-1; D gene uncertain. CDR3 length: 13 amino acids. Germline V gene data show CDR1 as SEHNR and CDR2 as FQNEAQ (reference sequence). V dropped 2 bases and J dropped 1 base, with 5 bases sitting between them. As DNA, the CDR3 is TGTGCCAGCAGCTTACAAGCGAACACTGAAGCTTTCTTT. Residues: CASSLQANTEAFF.

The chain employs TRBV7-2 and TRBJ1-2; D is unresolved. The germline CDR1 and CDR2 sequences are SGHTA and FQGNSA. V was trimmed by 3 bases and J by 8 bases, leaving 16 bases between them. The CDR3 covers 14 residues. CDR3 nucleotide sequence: TGTGCCAGCAGCTTGAATTCACGGGGAGGCGGCTACACCTTC. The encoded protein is CASSLNSRGGGYTF.

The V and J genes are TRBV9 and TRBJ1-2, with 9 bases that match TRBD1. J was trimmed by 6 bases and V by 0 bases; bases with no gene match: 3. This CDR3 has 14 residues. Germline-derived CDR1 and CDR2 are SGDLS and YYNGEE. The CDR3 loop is CASSVGDRVDGYTF. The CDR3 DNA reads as TGTGCCAGCAGCGTAGGGGACAGGGTGGATGGCTACACCTTC. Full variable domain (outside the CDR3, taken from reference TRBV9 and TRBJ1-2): DSGVTQTPKHLITATGQRVTLRCSPRSGDLSVYWYQQSLDQGLQFLIQYYNGEERAKGNILERFSAQQFPDLHSELNLSSLELGDSALYFCASSVGDRVDGYTFGSGTRLTVV.

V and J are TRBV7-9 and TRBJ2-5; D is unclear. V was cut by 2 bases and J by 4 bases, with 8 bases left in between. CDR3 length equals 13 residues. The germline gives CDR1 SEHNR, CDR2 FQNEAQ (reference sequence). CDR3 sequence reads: CASSLRVLETQYF. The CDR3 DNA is TGTGCCAGCAGCTTAAGAGTATTAGAGACCCAGTACTTC.

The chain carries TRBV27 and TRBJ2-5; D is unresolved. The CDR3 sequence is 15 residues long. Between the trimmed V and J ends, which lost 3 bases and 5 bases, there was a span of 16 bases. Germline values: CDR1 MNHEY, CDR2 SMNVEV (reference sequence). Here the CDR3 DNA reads TGTGCCAGCAGTTTCTCCCGTCACAAACCGGAGACCCAGTACTTC. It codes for CASSFSRHKPETQYF.

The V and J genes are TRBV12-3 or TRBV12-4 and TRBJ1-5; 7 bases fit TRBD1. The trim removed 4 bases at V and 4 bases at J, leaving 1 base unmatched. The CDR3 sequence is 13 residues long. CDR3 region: CASSWDSNQPQHF. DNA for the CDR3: TGTGCCAGCAGTTGGGACAGTAATCAGCCCCAGCATTTT.

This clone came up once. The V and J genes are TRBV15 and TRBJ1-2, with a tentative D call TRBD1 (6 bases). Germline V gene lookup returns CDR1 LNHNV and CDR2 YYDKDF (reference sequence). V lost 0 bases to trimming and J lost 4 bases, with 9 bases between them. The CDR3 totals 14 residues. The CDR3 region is CATSRDFRGYGYTF. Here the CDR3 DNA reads TGTGCCACCAGCAGAGATTTCAGGGGCTATGGCTACACCTTC.

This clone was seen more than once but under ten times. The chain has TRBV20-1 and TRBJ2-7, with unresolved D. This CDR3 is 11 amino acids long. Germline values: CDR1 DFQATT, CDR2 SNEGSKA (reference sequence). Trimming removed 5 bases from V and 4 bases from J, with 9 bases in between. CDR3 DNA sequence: TGCAGTGCTCTCAACAGATACGAGCAGTACTTC. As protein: CSALNRYEQYF.

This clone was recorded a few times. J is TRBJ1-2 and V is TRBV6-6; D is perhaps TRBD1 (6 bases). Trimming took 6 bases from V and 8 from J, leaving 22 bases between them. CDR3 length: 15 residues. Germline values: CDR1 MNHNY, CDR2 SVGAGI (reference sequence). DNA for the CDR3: TGTGCCAGCAGGGGGGCTAGTATGGCGGACCTAGGCTACACCTTC. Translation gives CASRGASMADLGYTF.

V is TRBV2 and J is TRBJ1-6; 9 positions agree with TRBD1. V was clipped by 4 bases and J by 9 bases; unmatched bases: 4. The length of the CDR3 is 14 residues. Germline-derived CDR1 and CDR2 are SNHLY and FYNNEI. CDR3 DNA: TGTGCCAGCAGTGTTGACAGGGGGAGTTCACCCCTCCACTTT. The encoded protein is CASSVDRGSSPLHF.

CDR3 bases: TGTGCCAGCTCACCGGGGACAGGGGGCTATGAAGCTTTCTTT. It encodes CASSPGTGGYEAFF. The chain couples TRBV18 to TRBJ1-1; 12 bases fit TRBD1. The CDR3 consists of 14 residues. The germline CDR1 and CDR2 sequences are KGHSH and LQKENI. Trimming took 3 bases from V and 7 from J; bases not matched to a gene: 3.

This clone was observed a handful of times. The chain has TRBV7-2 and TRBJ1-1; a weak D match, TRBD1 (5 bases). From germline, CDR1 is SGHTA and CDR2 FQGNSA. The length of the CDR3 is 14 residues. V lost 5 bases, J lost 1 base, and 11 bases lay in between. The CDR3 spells CASSLSGQNTEAFF. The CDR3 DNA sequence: TGTGCCAGCAGCCTGAGTGGACAGAACACTGAAGCTTTCTTT. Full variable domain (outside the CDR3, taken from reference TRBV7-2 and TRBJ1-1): GAGVSQSPSNKVTEKGKDVELRCDPISGHTALYWYRQSLGQGLEFLIYFQGNSAPDKSGLPSDRFSAERTGGSVSTLTIQRTQQEDSAVYLCASSLSGQNTEAFFGQGTRLTVV.

The CDR3 nucleotides read TGTGCCAGCAGTGAAGCGCCTTCGGGACATGCGACTGGAAACACCATATATTTT. Translated: CASSEAPSGHATGNTIYF. V and J are TRBV6-1 and TRBJ1-3, with TRBD1 as a possible D gene (6 bases). Trimming took 0 bases from V and 2 from J, leaving 17 bases between them. Germline-derived CDR1 and CDR2 are MNHNS and SASEGT. This CDR3 has 18 residues.

The CDR3 DNA sequence: TGTGCCAGCTCACCAATGGTCGGGTCCATCTACGAGCAGTACTTC. It specifies CASSPMVGSIYEQYF. The J gene is TRBJ2-7, the V gene TRBV18; D is unclear. V was shortened by 2 bases and J by 3 bases, with 14 bases between the two germline ends. CDR3 length: 15 residues. Germline CDR1 and CDR2: KGHSH and LQKENI. Full variable domain (remainder filled in from reference TRBV18 and TRBJ2-7): NAGVMQNPRHLVRRRGQEARLRCSPMKGHSHVYWYRQLPEEGLKFMVYLQKENIIDESGMPKERFSAEFPKEGPSILRIQQVVRGDSAAYFCASSPMVGSIYEQYFGPGTRLTVT.

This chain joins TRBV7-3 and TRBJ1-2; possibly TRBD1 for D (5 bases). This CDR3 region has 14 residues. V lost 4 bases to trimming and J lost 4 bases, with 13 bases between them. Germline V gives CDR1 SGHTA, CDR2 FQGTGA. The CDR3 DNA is TGTGCCAGCAGCTCAGGCCCCCAGGGCTATGGCTACACCTTC. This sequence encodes CASSSGPQGYGYTF.

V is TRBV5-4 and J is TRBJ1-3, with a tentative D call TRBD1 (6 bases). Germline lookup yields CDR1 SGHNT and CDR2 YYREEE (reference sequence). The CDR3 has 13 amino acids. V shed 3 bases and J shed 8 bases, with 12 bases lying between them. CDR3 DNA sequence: TGTGCCAGCAGCTGGGGGCAGGGCCACACCATATATTTT. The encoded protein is CASSWGQGHTIYF.